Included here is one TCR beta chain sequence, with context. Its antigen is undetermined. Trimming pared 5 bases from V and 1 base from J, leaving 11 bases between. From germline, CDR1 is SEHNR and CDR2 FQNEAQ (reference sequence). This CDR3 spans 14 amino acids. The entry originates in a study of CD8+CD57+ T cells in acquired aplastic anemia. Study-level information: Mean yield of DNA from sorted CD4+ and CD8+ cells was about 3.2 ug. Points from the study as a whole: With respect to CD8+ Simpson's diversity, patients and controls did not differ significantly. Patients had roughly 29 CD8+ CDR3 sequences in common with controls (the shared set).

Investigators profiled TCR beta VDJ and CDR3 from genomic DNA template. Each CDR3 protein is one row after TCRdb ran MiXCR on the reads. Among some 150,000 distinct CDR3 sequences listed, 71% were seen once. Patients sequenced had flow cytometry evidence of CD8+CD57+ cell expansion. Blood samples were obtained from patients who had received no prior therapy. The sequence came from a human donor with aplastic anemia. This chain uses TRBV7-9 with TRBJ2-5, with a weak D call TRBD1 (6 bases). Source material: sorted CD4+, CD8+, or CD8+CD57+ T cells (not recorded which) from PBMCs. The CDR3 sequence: CASSPRDTQETQYF. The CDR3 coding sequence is TGTGCCAGCAGCCCTCGGGACACCCAAGAGACCCAGTACTTC.